This T cell receptor (beta chain) is from a study of T cell clones after liver transplantation. Study findings and constraints: The donor-reactive repertoire was only partly measurable in a couple of subjects, lacking donor cells.

Assay used: immunoSEQ multiplex PCR; TCRdb lists only in-frame clones, some missing. The repertoire consists of 85,000 to 130,000 clones, with 75% to 85% occurring once and the leading ten covering over 0.9%. The germline gives CDR1 SGHRS, CDR2 YFSETQ. The CDR3 loop spans 17 amino acids. The ends lost 0 bases at V and 6 bases at J; junction bases unmatched: 10. Note on this clone: Its antigen is undetermined.

The chain recombines TRBV5-1 with TRBJ2-1; 9 bases are a match to TRBD1. The origin of this receptor is a human donor who received a liver transplant. The sequencing here drew on CD4+ T cells from blood, taken before liver transplant. CDR3 in amino acids: CASSLELDRGRGNEQFF. The CDR3 bases are TGCGCCAGCAGCTTGGAATTGGACAGGGGCCGTGGCAATGAGCAGTTCTTC.